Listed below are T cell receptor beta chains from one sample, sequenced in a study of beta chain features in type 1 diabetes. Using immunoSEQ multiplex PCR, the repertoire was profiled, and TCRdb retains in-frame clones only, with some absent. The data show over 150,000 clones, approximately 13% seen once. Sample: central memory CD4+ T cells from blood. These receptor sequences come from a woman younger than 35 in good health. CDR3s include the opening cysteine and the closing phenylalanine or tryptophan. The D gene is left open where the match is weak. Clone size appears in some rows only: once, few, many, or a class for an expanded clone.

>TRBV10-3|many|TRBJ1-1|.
TGTGCCATCAGTGAGAACGCGTATGGGCTGAACACTGAAGCTTTCTTT
CAISENAYGLNTEAFF
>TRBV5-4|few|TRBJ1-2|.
TGTGCCAGCAGCTTGGGCGGAGGGAGGATTCGCTATGGCTACACCTTC
CASSLGGGRIRYGYTF
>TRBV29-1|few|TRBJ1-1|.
TGCAGCGCTATATTGGTAACTGAAGCTTTCTTT
CSAILVTEAFF
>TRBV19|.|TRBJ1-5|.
TGTGCCAGTAGTCAGTACGACAGGTCCGATCAGCCCCAGCATTTT
CASSQYDRSDQPQHF
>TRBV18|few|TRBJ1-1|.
TGTGCCAGCTCACCTGGGGCGGACACCACTGAAGCTTTCTTT
CASSPGADTTEAFF
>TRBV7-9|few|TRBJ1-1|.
TGTGCCAGCAGCCCCCGCGGGGGCAGTGATGAAGCTTTCTTT
CASSPRGGSDEAFF
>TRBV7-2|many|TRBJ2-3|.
TGTGCCAGCAGCTCTAGCACAGATACGCAGTATTTT
CASSSSTDTQYF
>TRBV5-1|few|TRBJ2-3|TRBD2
TGCGCCAGCAGCTTGGAGGGTGGGACTAGCATCGATACGCAGTATTTT
CASSLEGGTSIDTQYF
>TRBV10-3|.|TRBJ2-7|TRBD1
TGTGCCATCAGTGTAACAGGGGGTCGGAACGAGCAGTACTTC
CAISVTGGRNEQYF
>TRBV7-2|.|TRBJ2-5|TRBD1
TGTGCCAGCAGCCGACAGGGCCAACGGGAGACCCAGTACTTC
CASSRQGQRETQYF
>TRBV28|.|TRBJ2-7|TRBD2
TGTGCCAGCAGTCCCCCCCTCGGGACTAGCGGGAGAAGGAACTACGAGCAGTACTTC
CASSPPLGTSGRRNYEQYF
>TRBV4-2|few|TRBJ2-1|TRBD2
TGTGCCAGCAGCCAAGGCGAAGGGAGAGCGGGAGCTCTCCTCAATGAGCAGTTCTTC
CASSQGEGRAGALLNEQFF
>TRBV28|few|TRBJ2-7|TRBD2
TGTGCCAGCAGTCCCGGACTAGCGGGATGGAACGAGCAGTACTTC
CASSPGLAGWNEQYF
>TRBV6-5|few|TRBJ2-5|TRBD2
TGTGCCAGCAGCCCTACTAGCGCGAAGACCCAGTACTTC
CASSPTSAKTQYF
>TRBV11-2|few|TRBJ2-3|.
TGTGCCAGCAGCTTAGACTGGCTAGGAGGAGATACGCAGTATTTT
CASSLDWLGGDTQYF
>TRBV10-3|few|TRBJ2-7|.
TGTGCCATCAGCAAACAGGGTAACTACGAGCAGTACTTC
CAISKQGNYEQYF
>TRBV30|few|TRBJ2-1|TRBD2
TGTGCCTGGAACAGCGGGAGGGTTAGGCCCTACAATGAGCAGTTCTTC
CAWNSGRVRPYNEQFF
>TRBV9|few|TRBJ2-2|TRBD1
TGTGCCAGCAGCCCACACGGACAGGGGGTCGTCGGGGAGCTGTTTTTT
CASSPHGQGVVGELFF
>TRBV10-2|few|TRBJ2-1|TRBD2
TGCGCCAGCAGTGAGCAAATTAGCGGGGACTACAATGAGCAGTTCTTC
CASSEQISGDYNEQFF
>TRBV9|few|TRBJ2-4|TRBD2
TGTGCCAGCAGCGTAGGTAGGACTAGCGGGAGACTCCGGGACATTCAGTACTTC
CASSVGRTSGRLRDIQYF
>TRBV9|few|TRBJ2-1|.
TGTGCCAGCAGCGGACGAGGGCTAGTCAATGAGCAGTTCTTC
CASSGRGLVNEQFF
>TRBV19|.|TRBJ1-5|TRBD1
TGTGCCAGTAGCTACAAACAGGGGCAACAGCCCCAGCATTTT
CASSYKQGQQPQHF
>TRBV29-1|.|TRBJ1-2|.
TGCAGCGTTGGGGGTTACAGGGACTATGGCTACACCTTC
CSVGGYRDYGYTF
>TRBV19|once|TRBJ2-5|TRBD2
TGTGCCAGTAGTCCGTCGGGAGGAAAGGAGACCCAGTACTTC
CASSPSGGKETQYF
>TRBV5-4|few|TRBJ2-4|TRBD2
TGTGCCAGCAGCCTTGGACTAGCGGCAAACATTCAGTACTTC
CASSLGLAANIQYF
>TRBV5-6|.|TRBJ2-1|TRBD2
TGTGCCAGCAGCTTCATTCGCGGGAGGGGTAATGAGCAGTTCTTC
CASSFIRGRGNEQFF